The 5 T cell receptor beta chains given below trace back to one sample, sequenced in a study of shared clonotypes between healthy human individuals (dated by TCRdb to the early 2020s). Libraries were constructed by the immunoSEQ multiplex PCR assay. The clones in this table, taken by TCRdb from immuneACCESS, are in-frame only. Not every clone is retained; where verified, under half of the shortfall comes from an unresolved V gene, and the cause of the rest is unknown. Within this sample are 600,000 to 750,000 clones, with less than 95% of them counted one time only. The ten largest account for 30% to 35% of the sample. Sequencing used memory CD8+ T cells from PBMCs. In light of the paper, this sample's cell subset or site label describes: CD45RO+ cells pooled with CCR7-negative TemRA cells. All receptors come from a man in his late teens or twenties in good health. Some clones in this sample may be carry-over from other donors' samples.

CDR3 in amino acids: CASSLPRARGIRTNEKLFF. The CDR3 coding sequence is TGTGCCAGCAGCTTACCGCGGGCCAGGGGGATAAGGACTAATGAAAAACTGTTTTTT. The chain combines TRBV7-8 with TRBJ1-4; TRBD1 matches at 7 bases. There are 19 residues in the CDR3. Germline CDR1 and CDR2: SGHVS and FQNEAQ. The V segment lost 2 bases and the J segment 2 bases; nucleotides outside the gene matches: 14.

CDR3 amino acids: CASSEGTGFRGGYTF. CDR3 coding DNA: TGTGCCAGCAGTGAAGGGACAGGGTTTAGGGGTGGCTACACCTTC. This rearrangement joins TRBV2 to TRBJ1-2; 8 bases map to TRBD1. The CDR3 runs to 15 residues. CDR1 and CDR2 (germline): SNHLY, FYNNEI. The junction had 8 bases not matched to a gene; V was cut back by 1 base and J by 7 bases.

In this sample, this clone turned up a few times. Other nucleotide sequences in the sample specify the same CDR3. V gene TRBV7-9 combines with J gene TRBJ2-2, with no clear D. Germline values: CDR1 SEHNR, CDR2 FQNEAQ (reference sequence). Trimming left V 3 bases short and J 4 bases short, with 0 bases between. The CDR3 has 11 residues. For the CDR3, the DNA is TGTGCCAGCAGCTTCACCGGGGAGCTGTTTTTT. This sequence encodes CASSFTGELFF.

This clone showed up just once. The chain couples TRBV27 to TRBJ2-2; no clear D. CDR3 size: 14 residues. Germline assignment: CDR1 MNHEY and CDR2 SMNVEV (reference sequence). Trimming removed 1 base at V and 1 base at J, with 4 bases between. The CDR3 sequence is CASSLYRNTGELFF. DNA of the CDR3: TGTGCCAGCAGTTTATACCGGAACACCGGGGAGCTGTTTTTT.

The rearrangement links TRBV29-1 to TRBJ1-1, with D perhaps TRBD1 (5 bases). The CDR3 consists of 12 residues. Germline V gene data show CDR1 as SQVTM and CDR2 as ANQGSEA. Trimming stripped 4 bases from V and 3 bases from J, with 9 bases between. The CDR3 DNA reads as TGCAGCGTTGGGGGCTGGGACACTGAAGCTTTCTTT. It specifies CSVGGWDTEAFF.